This TCR beta chain stems from a study of brain metastases from non-small cell lung cancer. Findings of the study overall: Brain metastases shared most TCR repertoire with primaries, with sparse T cells. Compared with primary tumors, brain metastases showed less T-cell infiltration. Expanded T-cell clones appeared in about 70% of brain metastases over primaries.

The protocol was immunoSEQ multiplex PCR, while the TCRdb copy is restricted to in-frame clones and leaves out a portion. The sample has roughly 1,600 clones; 80% to 90% are singletons. The ends lost 3 bases at V and 3 bases at J; junction bases unmatched: 3. The germline CDR1 and CDR2 sequences are MDHEN and SYDVKM. The CDR3 totals 14 residues. Worth noting for this clone: Antigen unknown.

Sequenced sample: primary lung tumor tissue. This clonotype was obtained from a donor at least 40 years old with non-small cell lung cancer. J is TRBJ2-3 and V is TRBV28; 7 bases are shared with TRBD2. The CDR3 nucleotides are TGTGCCAGCAGTTTTGTAGCGGGTACAGATACGCAGTATTTT. Encoded protein: CASSFVAGTDTQYF.